The T cell receptor beta chain described here comes from a study of T cells after yellow fever vaccination. V was clipped by 6 bases and J by 7 bases, with 20 bases between them. Germline CDR1 is DFQATT and CDR2 is SNEGSKA (reference sequence). The CDR3 is made up of 14 amino acids. The 5'RACE template-switching step produced TCR cDNA and added a universal primer site and UMIs. Via MiXCR, TCRdb re-called the 5' RACE reads, giving one row per CDR3 protein. The table has about 630,000 distinct CDR3 sequences, about 12% seen once. The chain carries TRBV20-1 and TRBJ2-3, with D perhaps being TRBD1 or TRBD2 (5 bases each). Sequencing was performed on PBMCs, taken on the day of the yellow fever booster vaccination. The sequence came from a man younger than 40 who received the YFV17D yellow fever vaccine. This chain's CDR3 is CSAPEEGRLNTQYF. CDR3 DNA: TGCAGTGCCCCGGAAGAGGGGAGATTAAATACGCAGTATTTT.